This TCR beta chain was recorded in a study of T-cell reconstitution after alpha-beta-depleted transplantation in children. Researchers prepared the TCRbeta library using unique molecular identifiers, the study reports. TCRdb re-analysed the PCR reads in MiXCR, keeping a single row per CDR3 protein. The sample lists roughly 350,000 distinct CDR3 sequences, 16% occurring once. The study's findings and limits: The high TCRbeta diversity at day 60 in some patients came from surviving recipient T cells and thymic progenitors. Several hundred expanded graft clones reportedly gave rise to the alpha-beta T cells present about two months after transplant. Newly produced T cells mostly accounted for T-cell counts and diversity one year post-transplant.

The CDR3 is made up of 13 amino acids. V dropped 6 bases and J dropped 5 bases, with 10 bases sitting between them. Germline-derived CDR1 and CDR2 are MNHEY and SVGEGT. There are a few counts of this clonotype. Its antigen is not identified. The clonotype comes from a male patient between 2 and 10 years old who had a stem cell transplant for acute lymphoblastic leukemia, so the T cells may come from the graft donor. The input for sequencing was PBMCs, mostly from graft donor cells, taken 360 days after TCRalphabeta/CD19-depleted stem cell transplant. This chain uses TRBV6-2 or TRBV6-3 with TRBJ2-2; no clear D gene. The CDR3 nucleotides read TGTGCCAGCAGCCCGTACCGTACCGGGGAGCTGTTTTTT. Translation gives CASSPYRTGELFF.